This record concerns one TCR beta chain sequence. What it recognizes is unknown. This CDR3 contains 17 residues. Germline lookup yields CDR1 SGDLS and CDR2 YYNGEE. Trimming pared 0 bases from V and 6 bases from J, leaving 20 bases between. Sequenced by immunoSEQ multiplex PCR; TCRdb stores in-frame clones only, minus some. The sample holds 77,000 or so clones, approximately 92% seen once. The data are from a study of OX40 agonist ivuxolimab in advanced cancers. Regarding the study as a whole: In general, CD8+ T cells held more expanded clones than CD4+ did, on average. There was clonal expansion of CD4+ and CD8+ blood T cells by week 6 at 0.1 to 3.0 mg/kg.

This TCR derives from an adult with an advanced solid tumor such as melanoma, head and neck, liver or kidney cancer. The sequencing used CD4+ or CD8+ T cells sorted from blood, collected in a trial of the OX40 agonist ivuxolimab. This chain joins TRBV9 and TRBJ2-3; D uncertain. CDR3 in amino acids: CASSVELGRVQPDTQYF. The CDR3 bases are TGTGCCAGCAGCGTAGAATTGGGAAGGGTTCAACCGGATACGCAGTATTTT.